This is a list of T cell receptor beta chains from one sample in a study of regulatory T cells in long-lasting Graves disease. TCRdb itself ran the multiplex PCR reads through MiXCR, one entry per CDR3 protein. The sample holds about 420,000 distinct CDR3 sequences, roughly 15% seen once. This sample was shared with a second study, whose subject was T cells in Graves' hyperthyroidism and ophthalmopathy.

The sample in question was peripheral blood mononuclear cells (PBMCs), obtained at new diagnosis, from a patient treated with antithyroid drugs. These receptors came from a woman under 30 with Graves disease. The CDR3 runs from the conserved cysteine through the conserved F or W. A D gene is named only where the DNA matches it firmly. Clone size is given for some rows only: seen once, a few or many times, or a class if the clone is expanded.

>many|TRBV2|.|TRBJ1-2
TGTGCCAGCAGTGCGGACAGCAACTATGGCTACACCTTC
CASSADSNYGYTF
>many|TRBV20-1|TRBD1|TRBJ1-1
TGCAGTGCTACACGACAGGGCAACACTGAAGCTTTCTTT
CSATRQGNTEAFF
>many|TRBV18|.|TRBJ2-4
TGTGCCAGCTCACCACAATCGTCTGGGGCCGTAGCCAAAAACATTCAGTACTTC
CASSPQSSGAVAKNIQYF
>few|TRBV6-1|TRBD1|TRBJ1-2
TGTGCCAGCAGTGAAGCAGGGACAGGGGGATATGGCTACACCTTC
CASSEAGTGGYGYTF
>few|TRBV5-5|.|TRBJ1-2
TGTGCCAGCAGCTTTGGGGGGGGCCTCTATGGCTACACCTTC
CASSFGGGLYGYTF
>many|TRBV5-6|.|TRBJ2-3
TGTGCCAGCAGCCCCTTGAGGGGACCAGATACGCAGTATTTT
CASSPLRGPDTQYF
>many|TRBV28|.|TRBJ1-5
TGTGCCAGCAGGGTGGACAACCTTCAGCCCCAGCATTTT
CASRVDNLQPQHF
>.|TRBV5-1|.|TRBJ2-3
TGCGCCAGCAGCTTGGGGGGTCAAGATACGCAGTATTTT
CASSLGGQDTQYF
>.|TRBV27|.|TRBJ1-5
TGTGCCAGCAGTTTATATCAGCCCCAGCATTTT
CASSLYQPQHF
>.|TRBV12-3/TRBV12-4|.|TRBJ2-7
TGTGCCAGCAGTTTAGCGATTGGCGGGTCACATTACGAGCAGTACTTC
CASSLAIGGSHYEQYF